The 20 T cell receptor beta chains below come from one sample, sequenced in a study of tumor-infiltrating lymphocytes in oesophageal squamous cell carcinoma. Via MiXCR, TCRdb re-called the PCR reads, giving one row per CDR3 protein. The sample has about 12,000 distinct CDR3 sequences; approximately 60% are singletons. Sequencing was performed on esophageal tumor tissue. Receptors originate from a female donor with esophageal squamous cell carcinoma.

A few counts support this clonotype. For the CDR3, the DNA is TGTGCCAGCAGCTTAAAGCAGGGAGGGTATGGCTACACCTTC. Its protein product is CASSLKQGGYGYTF. The V and J genes are TRBV7-8 and TRBJ1-2, with D possibly matching TRBD1 (5 bases). CDR1 and CDR2 from the germline V gene are SGHVS and FQNEAQ. Trimming cost V 2 bases and J 5 bases, with 12 bases left between them. This CDR3 has 14 residues.

This clonotype was found a few times. The V call is TRBV7-2, the J call TRBJ1-5; TRBD1 agrees at 7 bases. The CDR3 contains 15 residues. J was trimmed by 5 bases and V by 3 bases; bases with no gene match: 7. Germline V lookup: CDR1 SGHTA, CDR2 FQGNSA. CDR3 amino acids: CASSLFVTGHQPQHF. Here the CDR3 DNA reads TGTGCCAGCAGCTTGTTCGTGACAGGGCATCAGCCCCAGCATTTT. Supplemented by reference TRBV7-2 and TRBJ1-5, the full variable domain reads GAGVSQSPSNKVTEKGKDVELRCDPISGHTALYWYRQSLGQGLEFLIYFQGNSAPDKSGLPSDRFSAERTGGSVSTLTIQRTQQEDSAVYLCASSLFVTGHQPQHFGDGTRLSIL.

The chain couples TRBV6-4 to TRBJ2-3; 11 nucleotides line up with TRBD1. The end of the DNA is better explained by TRBJ2-1, so the J call may be wrong. CDR1 is MRHNA, CDR2 SNTAGT, per germline. The CDR3 is 16 amino acids. As DNA, the CDR3 is TGTGCCAGCAGTGAGACCGGGACAGGGGGCTACAATGAGCAGTTCTTC. As protein: CASSETGTGGYNEQFF.

The sample holds a few counts of this clonotype. The chain combines TRBV2 with TRBJ2-3; unclear D gene. The CDR3 has 14 amino acids. The V gene lost 3 bases and the J gene lost 4 bases, with 11 bases spanning the gap. Looked up from germline, CDR1 is SNHLY and CDR2 is FYNNEI. The CDR3 is CASSDDDSPDTQYF. The CDR3 coding sequence is TGTGCCAGCAGTGATGACGATAGCCCAGATACGCAGTATTTT.

Of note for this clonotype: This may be a read error: a much more frequent sequence differs by one nucleotide. V is TRBV28 and J is TRBJ2-4; 7 nucleotides match TRBD2. Germline assignment: CDR1 MDHEN and CDR2 SYDVKM. The CDR3 totals 14 residues. Trimming cost V 6 bases and J 13 bases; bases outside gene matches: 15. The CDR3 nucleotides are TGTGCCAGCAGGGAGGCTAGCGGAGTCAATGAGCAGTACTTC. Translation gives CASREASGVNEQYF.

Notes on this clonotype: The germline gene is not matched at one end of the junction; a read error may be the cause. The gene calls are TRBV5-3 and TRBJ2-1; TRBD2 agrees at 9 bases. TRBV5-3 is given ORF status, its function remaining uncertain. CDR3 size: 15 residues. CDR3 loop: CASGAGGGTYNEQFF. Here the CDR3 DNA reads TGCGCCAGCGGGGCGGGAGGGGGGACCTACAATGAGCAGTTCTTC.

The V gene is TRBV7-3, the J gene TRBJ2-3; 10 bases match TRBD2. With the DNA end fitting TRBJ2-7 better, the J assignment may be wrong. The CDR3 length is 15 residues. Germline V CDR1 and CDR2: SGHTA, FQGTGA. The CDR3 DNA reads TGTGCCAGCAGCTTCGGGCTAGCGGGAGCCTACGAGCAGTACTTC. Its translation: CASSFGLAGAYEQYF.

The chain links TRBV7-2 to TRBJ1-2; D gene unclear. Between the trimmed V and J ends, which lost 0 bases and 8 bases, there was a span of 13 bases. CDR3 length equals 14 residues. CDR1 is SGHTA, CDR2 FQGNSA, per germline. This CDR3 is CASSLAGGSLGYTF. The CDR3 DNA is TGTGCCAGCAGCTTAGCGGGCGGAAGCTTGGGCTACACCTTC.

This clonotype occurred many times. The rearrangement links TRBV7-9 to TRBJ2-2, with 13 bases matching TRBD2. Losses at the gene ends were 6 bases for V and 0 bases for J; bases not matched to a gene: 4. The CDR3 runs to 17 residues. Germline values: CDR1 SEHNR, CDR2 FQNEAQ (reference sequence). The CDR3 protein is CASRPTSGGANTGELFF. In DNA, the CDR3 is TGTGCCAGCAGACCTACTAGCGGGGGGGCGAACACCGGGGAGCTGTTTTTT.

The chain combines TRBV7-6 with TRBJ2-5; 9 positions match TRBD2. Matching the DNA end better, TRBJ2-1 makes the J call doubtful. CDR3 size: 15 residues. From germline, CDR1 is SGHVS and CDR2 FNYEAQ. The CDR3 region has the DNA TGTGCCAGCAGCCCCCGGACTAGCGTGTACAATGAGCAGTTCTTC. Protein: CASSPRTSVYNEQFF.

The chain is built from TRBV11-2 and TRBJ2-4; D is undetermined. The J call may be incorrect, as the DNA end agrees better with TRBJ1-2. Germline-derived CDR1 and CDR2 are SGHAT and FQNNGV. The CDR3 consists of 13 residues. The CDR3 DNA follows: TGTGCCAGCAGCCTTAGCTTTAACTATGGCTACACCTTC. Protein product: CASSLSFNYGYTF.

V and J are TRBV7-9 and TRBJ2-1; no reliable D call. The CDR3 has 13 residues. V was pared by 1 base and J by 13 bases, with 14 bases between. Germline assignment: CDR1 SEHNR and CDR2 FQNEAQ (reference sequence). The CDR3 protein is CASSLGSQETQFF. The CDR3 DNA is TGTGCCAGCAGCTTAGGATCACAAGAGACCCAGTTCTTC.

This clonotype appeared a few times. The rearrangement links TRBV7-6 to TRBJ2-5, with a possible D match to TRBD2 (5 bases). V lost 5 bases and J 4 bases, leaving 8 bases between the germline ends. Germline values: CDR1 SGHVS, CDR2 FNYEAQ. The CDR3 has 12 amino acids. CDR3 residues: CASSRTRETQYF. For the CDR3, the DNA is TGTGCCAGCAGCCGGACTCGAGAGACCCAGTACTTC.

This clonotype was picked up many times. The J gene is TRBJ2-3, the V gene TRBV6-2 or TRBV6-3, with D tentatively TRBD1 or TRBD2 (7 bases each). Looked up from germline, CDR1 is MNHEY and CDR2 is SVGEGT. V was cut by 0 bases and J by 4 bases, with 14 bases left in between. This CDR3 spans 16 amino acids. CDR3 in amino acids: CASSYSGGGGPDTQYF. In DNA form, the CDR3 reads TGTGCCAGCAGTTACTCGGGAGGGGGCGGCCCAGATACGCAGTATTTT.

This clonotype was detected a few times. Likely a read error: the CDR3 ends without its conserved phenylalanine or tryptophan. The limits of the CDR3 on the DNA are not certain, so only TCRdb's listed CDR3 is given. J is TRBJ2-1 and V is TRBV19; no DNA check was done on the table's D call, TRBD2. The CDR3 numbers 15 amino acids, ends counted. Germline V CDR1 and CDR2: LNHDA, SQIVND (reference sequence). This chain's CDR3 is CASSIRGRDGYTFGS.

On this clonotype itself: A junction boundary mismatches the germline segment, possibly from a read error. V and J are TRBV7-6 and TRBJ2-1, with unresolved D. The CDR3 sequence is 14 residues long. The germline CDR1 and CDR2 sequences are SGHVS and FNYEAQ. CDR3 amino acids: CASSLFPGYYEQFF. The CDR3 DNA reads TGTGCTAGCAGCTTATTCCCCGGGTACTATGAGCAGTTCTTC.

This chain joins TRBV7-2 and TRBJ2-6, with D perhaps TRBD1 (5 bases). Gene TRBJ2-7 matches the end of the DNA better, so the J call may be wrong. The CDR3 totals 13 residues. The germline CDR1 and CDR2 sequences are SGHTA and FQGNSA. CDR3 bases: TGTGCCAGCAGCTTAGTAGGGGCGGTCGAGCAGTACTTC. Encoded protein: CASSLVGAVEQYF.

This clonotype was picked up one time. V is TRBV11-2 and J is TRBJ2-1; D uncertain. V lost 3 bases to trimming and J lost 5 bases, with 5 bases between them. CDR1 and CDR2 from the germline V gene are SGHAT and FQNNGV. CDR3 length: 12 residues. As DNA, the CDR3 is TGTGCCAGCAGCTTCCCCAACAATGAGCAGTTCTTC. Amino acid sequence: CASSFPNNEQFF.

This sequence joins TRBV7-3 and TRBJ1-1; D call uncertain. CDR3 length: 13 amino acids. Trimming removed 7 bases at V and 5 bases at J, with 14 bases between. Germline CDR1 reads SGHTA; CDR2 reads FQGTGA. The CDR3 nucleotides are TGTGCCAGCACCCAGACCATGGGGACTGAAGCTTTCTTT. Its translation: CASTQTMGTEAFF.

The chain combines TRBV6-5 with TRBJ2-1, with 12 bases lining up with TRBD2. This CDR3 region has 16 residues. V shed 5 bases, J shed 1 base, and the junction held 3 bases outside the gene matches. Looked up from germline, CDR1 is MNHEY and CDR2 is SVGAGI. The CDR3 coding sequence is TGTGCCAGCAGTGAAACTAGCGGGGGGTCCTACAATGAGCAGTTCTTC. Translating it yields CASSETSGGSYNEQFF.